This TCR beta chain is drawn from a study of T cell responses to AZD1222 COVID-19 vaccine. General observations from the study: Unmutated regions of variants are reportedly targeted by nearly half of spike-specific TCRs. There were repertoire samples only from the period after the peak T cell response.

On this clone: Its target is not known.

Profiling relied on immunoSEQ multiplex PCR, and the TCRdb table lists in-frame clones only, not all of them. The table has 130,000 to 150,000 clones, just over 90% seen once. The CDR3 runs to 17 residues. V trimming: 1 base; J trimming: 0 bases; junction bases outside the gene matches: 6. The germline CDR1 and CDR2 sequences are SGHRS and YFSETQ. The rearrangement links TRBV5-1 to TRBJ1-3, with TRBD1 identical over 8 bases. The receptor was isolated from an adult in good health. Sequencing was performed on peripheral blood, taken on day 0 of AZD1222 vaccination. CDR3 nucleotides: TGCGCCAGCAGCTTGATGGCAGGGGGCCTCTCTGGAAACACCATATATTTT. Its protein product is CASSLMAGGLSGNTIYF.